This TCR beta chain came from a study of naive and memory T cell subsets (dated by TCRdb to between 2016 and 2019). For the wider study: Sorted naive and memory T cell subsets from peripheral blood were analyzed in the study using a UMI-based, open-source pipeline for TCR alpha and beta sequencing. IgG serology results and the functional CMV T cell responses were in complete agreement. RNA was DNase-treated and reverse transcribed with TCR constant-region primers, mostly using SuperScript III.

TCR alpha and beta chain libraries were amplified separately from the second PCR step onward. To determine each donor's CMV status, fresh PBMCs were stimulated overnight with CMV viral lysate, and IFNgamma production from CD4+ T cells was then assessed. CD4 T cells were positively selected using Miltenyi beads, after which CD8 T cells were positively selected from the CD4-negative fraction. Cells stained for CD3, CD4, CD8, CD45RA, CD27 and a live/dead dye were sorted on a BD Aria II into four subsets by CD45RA and CD27. Blood came from a few healthy volunteers, each fractionated into CD4 and CD8 T cells and then into four differentiation subsets. Roughly 120 ml of peripheral blood was collected from each donor, and PBMC were isolated from the blood using Ficoll-Paque PLUS density-gradient centrifugation. The sorted cells were lysed in RLT buffer, after which RNA was extracted using a Qiagen RNeasy kit and kept at -80 degrees C.

The library was prepared using UMI-ligation and nested PCR. The beta constant-region primer consisted of an equimolar mixture of two oligonucleotides that together covered TRBC1 and TRBC2. The ligated cDNA went through four rounds of PCR with nested alpha and beta constant-region primers together with the SP2 primer. A single-stranded oligonucleotide carrying the SP2 primer and a 12-nucleotide UMI was ligated to the 3' end of the cDNA by T4 RNA ligase 1. Incubation of the ligation reaction lasted about 19-24 hours at 16 degrees C. PCR2 was typically performed as a SYBR Green qPCR and was stopped at a predetermined threshold so that over-amplification was prevented. All purifications after the first were performed with Agencourt AMPure XP magnetic beads. Library amounts were measured by Qubit and library quality was assessed on a TapeStation, where the main peak was expected at around 650 bp. Sequencing of the pooled libraries was done on an Illumina MiSeq using v2 2x251 paired-end kits, which typically yielded roughly 0.85-2.3 million reads per sample. Each sample was pooled at about 4 nM, and about 5-7.5% PhiX was included to help cluster recognition. The paper's data handling went like this. Decombinator assigned V and J genes to Demultiplexor-processed FASTQ reads by tag matching, allowing a single base-pair mismatch. UMIs were used by Collapsinator to correct both sequencing errors and frequency errors arising from PCR heterogeneity. CDR3Translator translated TCRs and extracted CDR3s from the conserved cysteine to the FGXG phenylalanine, flagging non-productive sequences. Gini, Shannon entropy and inverse Simpson indices were calculated on repertoires that had been subsampled to equal numbers of UMI-defined TCRs. Clonotype abundance distributions were fitted to a power law by maximum likelihood within the linear range. When run on a single naive CD8 sample, MIGEC and the pipeline yielded similar UMI counts, similar unique TCR numbers and similar clonal distributions. In one analysis, naive TCRs also found in any memory subset of the same donor were removed from the naive repertoire. The repertoires were searched for roughly 7,000 CMV-associated CDR3 sequences that had been compiled from VDJdb and a published dataset. Using fastp trimming at Q25 and MiXCR clonotype assembly, TCRdb reanalyzed the public sequencing data and kept in-frame beta chains. A single entry per CDR3 protein holds the most common genes and DNA from its merged rows. The V and J calls reflect TCRdb's pipeline rather than the authors' work. The sample profile shows 120,000 to 150,000 distinct CDR3 sequences; about 23% of them were found once. Jointly, the top ten make up roughly 0.1% of the sample.

On the study overall, not on this receptor specifically: Following error correction, more than 95% of naive TCR sequences occurred only once, which made naive abundance distributions much steeper than those of memory subsets. Naive repertoires, especially CD8, contained a few larger clonotypes, possibly memory cells re-expressing CD45RA. RNA-based TCR counts may be affected by expression changes linked to T cell activation and differentiation. In both CD4 and CD8 cells, the Gini index increased while Shannon and inverse Simpson diversity decreased from naive through CM, EM and EMRA. A power law was followed by TCR abundance, with an exponent that differed between naive and memory subsets but was consistent across the three individuals. Single alpha or beta chain sequences, rather than paired alpha/beta receptors, were used to define clonotypes. The repertoire findings for the naive and memory subsets could not be validated, as no ground truth was available.

The V and J ends are trimmed by 0 bases and 2 bases, leaving 11 bases between them. CDR3 length: 16 amino acids, cysteine to phenylalanine. Only the CDR3 part of the read is kept: 48 bases, read in frame from the first base. Sequences SGHDN (CDR1) and FVKESK (CDR2) are obtained from the germline V gene. Points on this clonotype: Which antigen it targets is not known. Within one base of it there is no much larger clone, and no base qualities were kept.

This TCR was sampled from a human donor in good health. Rearrangement joined TRBV14 to TRBJ2-1, with TRBD2 perhaps the D gene, on 5 matching bases. The sample taken for sequencing was naive CD4+ T cells from blood. The sample's cell subset or site label, decoded: naive T cells, CD45RA high CD27+. CDR3 protein: CASSQENGVTYNEQFF. The nucleotide sequence is TGTGCCAGCAGCCAAGAAAACGGGGTTACCTACAATGAGCAGTTCTTC.